The sequence of this T cell receptor (beta chain) was determined in a study of glioma-infiltrating T cells after dendritic cell vaccination. Whole-study context: Patients had newly diagnosed or recurrent glioblastoma and received dendritic cell vaccines. Treatment, given 2003 to 2012, was autologous tumor lysate-pulsed dendritic cell vaccination.

This CDR3 is 14 amino acids long. Germline CDR1 reads SQVTM; CDR2 reads ANQGSEA. V gave up 3 bases and J gave up 4 bases; unmatched junction bases: 7. Time point of the sample: after dendritic cell vaccination, including at tumor progression/relapse. Selection required adequate fresh-frozen tumor tissue plus more than two years' survival data. The primer mix had 60 V beta and 13 J beta primers. The assay was immunoSEQ multiplex PCR, and TCRdb's table has in-frame clones only and misses some. The sample carries roughly 100,000 clones, around 87% recorded once. The clonotype comes from a human donor with glioblastoma. Sequencing was performed on blood, taken after dendritic cell vaccination. The chain combines TRBV29-1 with TRBJ1-2, with 8 nucleotides matching TRBD1. The CDR3 loop is CSVDLPGQVYGYTF. DNA for the CDR3: TGCAGCGTTGATCTCCCGGGACAGGTCTATGGCTACACCTTC.